A selection of T cell receptor beta chains follows, all from one sample in a study of blood T cell repertoires in COVID-19. Libraries were prepared by immunoSEQ multiplex PCR; TCRdb keeps only in-frame clonotypes and omits some of them. This table has about 160,000 clones, around nine tenths appearing once. Material: PBMCs or T cells enriched from blood (not recorded which). The receptor set was obtained from a woman in her forties or fifties who had recovered from COVID-19. The CDR3 runs from the conserved cysteine through the conserved F or W. D genes are given only for firm matches. A row's size may be missing; if present it is once, few, many or a size class.

j_gene	d_gene	v_gene	len	abundance	CDR3aa	CDR3nt
TRBJ2-1	-	TRBV19	14	-	CASSILGSDNEQFF	TGTGCCAGTAGTATACTCGGCAGCGACAATGAGCAGTTCTTC
TRBJ2-6	-	TRBV7-8	16	-	CASGRTNRSGANVLTF	TGTGCCAGCGGCAGGACAAACCGCTCTGGGGCCAACGTCCTGACTTTC
TRBJ2-7	-	TRBV19	17	-	CASSIDVSWRGPYEQYF	TGTGCCAGTAGTATAGATGTCAGTTGGCGGGGGCCCTACGAGCAGTACTTC
TRBJ2-3	TRBD2	TRBV5-1	18	-	CASSGGTSGASFTDTQYF	TGCGCCAGCAGCGGGGGGACTAGCGGGGCTTCCTTCACAGATACGCAGTATTTT
TRBJ2-4	TRBD1	TRBV5-1	14	-	CASSPGTGVDIQYF	TGCGCCAGCAGCCCCGGGACAGGTGTGGACATTCAGTACTTC
TRBJ1-1	TRBD1	TRBV28	14	-	CASIIGQGNTEAFF	TGTGCCAGCATTATTGGACAGGGGAACACTGAAGCTTTCTTT
TRBJ1-4	-	TRBV24-1	17	-	CATSDPRPQGQGEKLFF	TGTGCCACCAGTGACCCCCGCCCCCAGGGCCAGGGCGAAAAACTGTTTTTT
TRBJ1-2	-	TRBV11-3	14	-	CASSKGPQAGGYTF	TGTGCCAGCAGCAAGGGCCCACAGGCGGGAGGCTACACCTTC
TRBJ2-3	TRBD2	TRBV4-2	18	-	CASSRGSLAGGQGATQYF	TGTGCCAGCAGCCGGGGAAGTCTAGCGGGGGGGCAGGGAGCTACGCAGTATTTT
TRBJ2-2	-	TRBV19	17	-	CASRRAPSGTNTGELFF	TGTGCCAGTAGGAGGGCCCCCTCCGGTACGAACACCGGGGAGCTGTTTTTT
TRBJ2-6	-	TRBV7-8	19	-	CASSLGQSRKVTGANVLTF	TGTGCCAGCAGCCTCGGACAAAGTCGAAAGGTCACGGGGGCCAACGTCCTGACTTTC
TRBJ2-7	-	TRBV5-6	13	-	CASSSTGPYEQYF	TGTGCCAGCAGTTCTACAGGGCCCTACGAGCAGTACTTC
TRBJ1-2	-	TRBV7-6	14	-	CASSPRGGGYGYTF	TGTGCCAGCAGCCCGCGAGGGGGTGGGTATGGCTACACCTTC
TRBJ2-7	TRBD1	TRBV14	13	-	CASSYRQGSEQYF	TGTGCCAGCAGCTATAGACAGGGCTCCGAGCAGTACTTC
TRBJ2-7	TRBD2	TRBV7-2	14	-	CASSLPSGDYEQYF	TGTGCCAGCAGCCTACCCAGCGGGGACTACGAGCAGTACTTC
TRBJ1-2	-	TRBV5-6	15	-	CASSSGAGGPYGYTF	TGTGCCAGCAGCTCGGGGGCGGGGGGTCCCTATGGCTACACCTTC
TRBJ2-5	TRBD1	TRBV2	15	once	CASSFDRVSQETQYF	TGTGCCAGCAGCTTCGACAGGGTGTCTCAAGAGACCCAGTACTTC
TRBJ1-4	TRBD1	TRBV5-1	14	once	CASSLGTGREKLFF	TGCGCCAGCAGCTTGGGGACAGGGAGGGAAAAACTGTTTTTT
TRBJ1-1	-	TRBV19	15	-	CASSIGLGGYTEAFF	TGTGCCAGTAGTATAGGTTTAGGAGGGTACACTGAAGCTTTCTTT
TRBJ1-1	TRBD1	TRBV4-2	15	-	CASSQWGDRDTEAFF	TGTGCCAGCAGCCAGTGGGGGGACAGGGACACTGAAGCTTTCTTT
TRBJ2-5	TRBD2	TRBV4-1	16	once	CASSQDRGGPQETQYF	TGCGCCAGCAGCCAAGATCGGGGGGGGCCCCAAGAGACCCAGTACTTC
TRBJ2-7	TRBD1	TRBV9	15	-	CASSVVGTGGDEQYF	TGTGCCAGCAGCGTAGTGGGGACAGGGGGAGACGAGCAGTACTTC
TRBJ1-1	-	TRBV19	14	-	CASSIGHRNTEAFF	TGTGCCAGTAGTATTGGACATCGGAACACTGAAGCTTTCTTT
TRBJ2-7	TRBD1	TRBV19	16	-	CASSIDPGTGQYEQYF	TGTGCCAGTAGTATAGACCCCGGGACAGGGCAGTACGAGCAGTACTTC
TRBJ1-2	-	TRBV4-3	14	-	CASSQGWAGYGYTF	TGCGCCAGCAGCCAAGGATGGGCGGGCTATGGCTACACCTTC
TRBJ2-3	-	TRBV11-2	16	once	CASSLASGYSTDTQYF	TGTGCCAGCAGCTTAGCTTCGGGGTACAGCACAGATACGCAGTATTTT
TRBJ1-4	-	TRBV19	16	-	CASSIALRGYNEKLFF	TGTGCCAGTAGTATTGCCCTCAGGGGTTATAATGAAAAACTGTTTTTT
TRBJ2-1	TRBD2	TRBV7-9	15	-	CASSGREPPPWEQFF	TGTGCCAGCAGCGGGAGGGAGCCCCCTCCATGGGAGCAGTTCTTC
TRBJ2-3	TRBD1	TRBV5-6	15	-	CASSLGQGFTDTQYF	TGTGCCAGCAGCTTGGGACAGGGATTCACAGATACGCAGTATTTT
TRBJ2-7	TRBD1	TRBV3-1/TRBV3-2	13	-	CASRGQGAYEQYF	TGTGCCAGCAGGGGACAGGGGGCCTACGAGCAGTACTTC
TRBJ1-3	-	TRBV19	16	-	CASSIGEVNSGNTIYF	TGTGCCAGTAGTATTGGGGAGGTAAACTCTGGAAACACCATATATTTT
TRBJ1-6	TRBD1	TRBV14	16	few	CASRDTGGSYNSPLHF	TGTGCCAGCAGGGATACAGGGGGCTCCTATAATTCACCCCTCCACTTT
TRBJ1-6	TRBD1	TRBV9	15	once	CASSVVPGGHSPLHF	TGTGCCAGCAGCGTAGTCCCAGGGGGTCATTCACCCCTCCACTTT
TRBJ2-6	-	TRBV4-2	15	-	CASSQWLSGANVLTF	TGTGCCAGCAGCCAGTGGCTTTCTGGGGCCAACGTCCTGACTTTC
TRBJ2-1	TRBD2	TRBV3-1/TRBV3-2	15	-	CASSEPGTRSIRQFF	TGTGCCAGCAGCGAACCCGGGACTAGGTCTATCAGGCAGTTCTTC
TRBJ1-1	-	TRBV6-2/TRBV6-3	13	few	CASSYSEVTEAFF	TGTGCCAGCAGTTACTCGGAGGTCACTGAAGCTTTCTTT
TRBJ2-1	TRBD1	TRBV11-2	16	-	CASSRIGGTSYNEQFF	TGTGCCAGCAGCCGTATAGGGGGCACCTCCTACAATGAGCAGTTCTTC
TRBJ2-7	TRBD2	TRBV6-5	15	-	CASLSRGTSAYEQYF	TGTGCCAGCCTCTCCCGCGGGACTAGCGCCTACGAGCAGTACTTC
TRBJ1-6	-	TRBV7-2	14	-	CASSQRRENSPLHF	TGTGCCAGCAGCCAACGTAGAGAGAATTCACCCCTCCACTTT
TRBJ2-1	TRBD2	TRBV7-6	12	-	CASSERGDEQFF	TGTGCCAGCAGCGAACGGGGGGATGAGCAGTTCTTC
TRBJ2-1	TRBD2	TRBV6-2/TRBV6-3	16	-	CASSDGLAGFYNEQFF	TGTGCCAGCAGTGACGGACTAGCGGGATTCTACAATGAGCAGTTCTTC
TRBJ2-5	-	TRBV27	13	-	CASKGGGQETQYF	TGTGCCAGCAAGGGGGGGGGACAAGAGACCCAGTACTTC
TRBJ2-7	TRBD1	TRBV5-6	14	-	CASSLVRGPYEQYF	TGTGCCAGCAGCTTGGTCAGGGGGCCGTACGAGCAGTACTTC
TRBJ1-2	TRBD1	TRBV6-1	17	once	CASSEDRAQAQIYGYTF	TGTGCCAGCAGTGAGGACAGGGCTCAGGCCCAAATTTATGGCTACACCTTC
TRBJ1-2	-	TRBV29-1	14	once	CSVRGFWGNYGYTF	TGCAGCGTTAGGGGGTTTTGGGGTAACTATGGCTACACCTTC
TRBJ2-3	TRBD2	TRBV5-6	15	once	CASSSLAGGPPTQYF	TGTGCCAGCAGCTCCTTAGCGGGGGGCCCTCCTACGCAGTATTTT
TRBJ2-1	-	TRBV10-2	17	-	CASSTSNLAGGGNEQFF	-
TRBJ2-3	-	TRBV12-3/TRBV12-4	12	-	CASSFSRDTQYF	TGTGCCAGCAGTTTCTCCAGGGATACGCAGTATTTT